This TCR beta chain was sequenced in a study of shared clonotypes between healthy human individuals. Libraries were prepared by immunoSEQ multiplex PCR; TCRdb keeps only in-frame clonotypes and omits some of them. Of about 2 million clones listed, around 96% were seen once; the top ten hold more than 0.95%. In the naive CD8 group, cells lacked CD45RO and were positively selected for CCR7, so terminally differentiated effector memory CD45RA+ cells were left out. Every one of the donors was a Caucasian adult that lived in Nashville, Tennessee. Germline CDR1 PRHDT, CDR2 FYEKMQ (reference sequence). Deletions cut 1 base from V and 2 bases from J, with 8 bases between. This CDR3 comprises 14 residues.

This TCR came from a man aged 18 to 30 in good health. Sequencing input: naive CD8+ T cells sorted from blood. The rearrangement joins TRBV13 to TRBJ1-2; no clear D. CDR3 in amino acids: CASSLAGVNYGYTF. The CDR3 DNA reads TGTGCCAGCAGCTTAGCTGGGGTCAACTATGGCTACACCTTC. Full variable domain (outside the CDR3, taken from reference TRBV13 and TRBJ1-2): AAGVIQSPRHLIKEKRETATLKCYPIPRHDTVYWYQQGPGQDPQFLISFYEKMQSDKGSIPDRFSAQQFSDYHSELNMSSLELGDSALYFCASSLAGVNYGYTFGSGTRLTVV.